One TCR beta chain is described in this entry. Germline V gene data show CDR1 as KGHSH and CDR2 as LQKENI. The V end lost 2 bases, the J end lost 0 bases, and 9 bases lay between the germline ends. The CDR3 spans 15 residues. This entry is derived from a study of blood T cell repertoires in COVID-19. Clones were sequenced by immunoSEQ multiplex PCR, and TCRdb holds only the in-frame ones, with some missing. The sample lists 70,000 or so clones; around 77% were seen once. The sequenced sample consisted of peripheral blood. This sequence joins TRBV18 and TRBJ2-3, with a possible D match to TRBD1 (5 bases). The TCR was taken from a human donor in a cohort sampled during active COVID-19. The CDR3 reads CASSPGAASTDTQYF. CDR3 nucleotide sequence: TGTGCCAGCTCACCAGGGGCGGCTAGCACAGATACGCAGTATTTT.